The 19 T cell receptor beta chains below were found in one sample sequenced in a study of OX40 agonist ivuxolimab in advanced cancers. This table comes from immunoSEQ multiplex PCR, and its TCRdb copy is limited to in-frame clones, with some not included. The sample includes some 50,000 clones, 89% of them seen just once. Here the sequenced sample was CD4+ or CD8+ T cells sorted from blood, taken in a trial of the OX40 agonist ivuxolimab. The receptors shown here come from an adult with an advanced solid tumor such as melanoma, head and neck, liver or kidney cancer.

The genes are TRBV27 and TRBJ2-3; TRBD2 agrees at 12 bases. The length of the CDR3 is 15 residues. Looked up from germline, CDR1 is MNHEY and CDR2 is SMNVEV (reference sequence). Losses at the gene ends were 6 bases for V and 3 bases for J; bases not matched to a gene: 4. The CDR3 DNA follows: TGTGCCAGCAGCCCCGGGACTAGCGGGACAGATACGCAGTATTTT. Translation gives CASSPGTSGTDTQYF.

This clone appeared once. J is TRBJ1-2 and V is TRBV6-5; D call uncertain. The CDR3 sequence is 13 residues long. Germline values: CDR1 MNHEY, CDR2 SVGAGI. The V gene lost 2 bases and the J gene lost 3 bases, with 7 bases spanning the gap. In DNA, the CDR3 is TGTGCCAGCAGTTACGGCGGGGACTATGGCTACACCTTC. Translation: CASSYGGDYGYTF.

On this clone: Sequence at one end of the junction differs from germline and may be a read error. This chain connects TRBV7-2 to TRBJ1-2, with D perhaps TRBD1 (5 bases). Germline CDR1 reads SGHTA; CDR2 reads FQGNSA. CDR3 length equals 10 residues. CDR3 nucleotide sequence: TGTGCCAGCAGCGCGACCCAGGGATTCTTC. Translating it yields CASSATQGFF.

V and J are TRBV5-1 and TRBJ1-1; no firm D call. Trimming removed 3 bases at V and 1 base at J, with 13 bases between. The length of the CDR3 is 15 residues. Per germline, CDR1 SGHRS and CDR2 YFSETQ. CDR3 amino acids: CASSYGVPENTEAFF. In DNA, the CDR3 is TGCGCCAGCAGCTATGGTGTTCCCGAGAACACTGAAGCTTTCTTT. Full variable domain (outside the CDR3, taken from reference TRBV5-1 and TRBJ1-1): KAGVTQTPRYLIKTRGQQVTLSCSPISGHRSVSWYQQTPGQGLQFLFEYFSETQRNKGNFPGRFSGRQFSNSRSEMNVSTLELGDSALYLCASSYGVPENTEAFFGQGTRLTVV.

The chain couples TRBV9 to TRBJ2-3, with D tentatively TRBD1 (5 bases). V shed 0 bases and J shed 1 base, with 12 bases lying between them. CDR3 length equals 16 residues. Looked up from germline, CDR1 is SGDLS and CDR2 is YYNGEE. CDR3: CASSVVGPTGTDTQYF. The CDR3 DNA follows: TGTGCCAGCAGCGTAGTGGGTCCGACAGGCACAGATACGCAGTATTTT. The complete variable domain, with remaining parts taken from reference TRBV9 and TRBJ2-3, reads DSGVTQTPKHLITATGQRVTLRCSPRSGDLSVYWYQQSLDQGLQFLIQYYNGEERAKGNILERFSAQQFPDLHSELNLSSLELGDSALYFCASSVVGPTGTDTQYFGPGTRLTVL.

The CDR3 sequence: CASSSGKEAFF. The CDR3 nucleotides are TGTGCCAGCAGTTCCGGGAAAGAAGCTTTCTTT. The rearrangement links TRBV28 to TRBJ1-1; D call uncertain. The germline gives CDR1 MDHEN, CDR2 SYDVKM. The CDR3 sequence is 11 residues long. V lost 4 bases, J lost 8 bases, and 8 bases lay in between.

The gene calls are TRBV13 and TRBJ1-2; D perhaps matches TRBD1 (5 bases). The CDR3 totals 16 residues. CDR1 is PRHDT and CDR2 is FYEKMQ in the germline V gene (reference sequence). Deletions cut 4 bases from V and 3 bases from J, with 18 bases between. CDR3: CASSSLQERGDYGYTF. The CDR3, as DNA: TGTGCCAGCAGCTCCCTACAGGAGCGAGGTGACTATGGCTACACCTTC.

The rearrangement joins TRBV9 to TRBJ2-7; 11 positions match TRBD2. Germline loops: CDR1 SGDLS, CDR2 YYNGEE. There are 12 residues in the CDR3. Trimming removed 4 bases from V and 12 bases from J; junction bases left unmatched: 6. The CDR3 spells CASSPSGGPPYF. CDR3 nucleotide sequence: TGTGCCAGCAGCCCTAGCGGGGGGCCCCCGTACTTC.

This clone has only one observation. The chain couples TRBV5-8 to TRBJ1-3, with D tentatively TRBD1 (5 bases). CDR3 length: 20 amino acids. The germline gives CDR1 SGHTS, CDR2 YDEGEE. The V and J ends lost 2 bases and 2 bases respectively, with 26 bases between them. The CDR3 DNA is TGTGCCAGCAGCTTCTCCGGGACGATTGGACTTTATCAGACTGGAAACACCATATATTTT. This sequence encodes CASSFSGTIGLYQTGNTIYF. The full variable domain, in which reference TRBV5-8 and TRBJ1-3 provide the parts outside the CDR3, is EAGVTQSPTHLIKTRGQQATLRCSPISGHTSVYWYQQALGLGLQFLLWYDEGEERNRGNFPPRFSGRQFPNYSSELNVNALELEDSALYLCASSFSGTIGLYQTGNTIYFGEGSWLTVV.

The chain couples TRBV30 to TRBJ2-7; D not certain. CDR1 GTSNPN and CDR2 SVGIG come from the germline V gene (reference sequence). The V end lost 3 bases, the J end lost 3 bases, and 12 bases lay between the germline ends. The CDR3 has 13 amino acids. The DNA of the CDR3 is TGTGCCTGGAGACGAGGTCCTAGCTACGAGCAGTACTTC. Translated, it gives CAWRRGPSYEQYF.

The chain carries TRBV9 and TRBJ2-2; D may be TRBD2 (5 bases). The CDR3 runs to 12 residues. Trimming took off 6 bases at V and 6 bases at J, with 9 bases between the two ends. Germline lookup yields CDR1 SGDLS and CDR2 YYNGEE. In DNA form, the CDR3 reads TGTGCCAGCACCCGGGGAGCCGGGGAGCTGTTTTTT. This sequence encodes CASTRGAGELFF.

The genes are TRBV7-2 and TRBJ2-4; D may correspond to TRBD1 or TRBD2 (6 bases each). V gave up 2 bases and J gave up 0 bases, with 11 bases separating them. Germline-derived CDR1 and CDR2 are SGHTA and FQGNSA. The length of the CDR3 is 16 residues. As DNA, the CDR3 is TGTGCCAGCAGCTTAACGGGGGCCCTAGCCAAAAACATTCAGTACTTC. As protein: CASSLTGALAKNIQYF.

The chain links TRBV9 to TRBJ1-4; D gene ambiguous. The CDR3 consists of 15 residues. Deletions cut 3 bases from V and 2 bases from J, with 11 bases between. CDR1 SGDLS and CDR2 YYNGEE come from the germline V gene. The CDR3 reads CASSAWASTNEKLFF. CDR3 nucleotides: TGTGCCAGCAGCGCCTGGGCATCGACTAATGAAAAACTGTTTTTT. The full variable domain, its missing parts supplied by reference TRBV9 and TRBJ1-4, is DSGVTQTPKHLITATGQRVTLRCSPRSGDLSVYWYQQSLDQGLQFLIQYYNGEERAKGNILERFSAQQFPDLHSELNLSSLELGDSALYFCASSAWASTNEKLFFGSGTQLSVL.

The chain combines TRBV4-1 with TRBJ2-1; 8 bases match TRBD2. Germline V gene sequence: CDR1 MGHRA, CDR2 YSYEKL. Losses at the gene ends were 4 bases for V and 8 bases for J; bases not matched to a gene: 10. The CDR3 length is 15 residues. CDR3 DNA: TGCGCCAGCAGCCCGGAACAGCGGGAGACGGATGAGCAGTTCTTC. The encoded protein is CASSPEQRETDEQFF.

V and J are TRBV5-1 and TRBJ2-3; D may be TRBD1 or TRBD2 (5 bases each). This CDR3 contains 15 residues. Germline CDR1 is SGHRS and CDR2 is YFSETQ. With 5 bases removed from V and 2 bases from J, the gap between germline ends came to 15 bases. CDR3 bases: TGCGCCAGCAGTGCCATGGGACGGACCACAGATACGCAGTATTTT. Translated, it gives CASSAMGRTTDTQYF.

The chain carries TRBV27 and TRBJ2-7; perhaps TRBD1 as D (5 bases). V was trimmed by 5 bases and J by 3 bases, leaving 29 bases between them. The CDR3 is 19 residues long. Germline V gives CDR1 MNHEY, CDR2 SMNVEV (reference sequence). The CDR3 DNA reads TGTGCCAGCAGTCCATCGACAGTCAATGCTGTCCCTCGATGCTACGAGCAGTACTTC. It translates to CASSPSTVNAVPRCYEQYF.

The gene calls are TRBV6-6 and TRBJ2-7, with D unclear. The CDR3 loop spans 13 amino acids. CDR1 is MNHNY, CDR2 SVGAGI, per germline (reference sequence). V lost 5 bases and J lost 5, with 13 bases in between. For the CDR3, the DNA is TGTGCCAGCAGTCTTAATCCCCCGGACGAGCAGTACTTC. Residues: CASSLNPPDEQYF.

V and J are TRBV18 and TRBJ1-2; maybe TRBD1 (6 bases). The germline V gene has CDR1 KGHSH and CDR2 LQKENI. V was clipped by 2 bases and J by 2 bases, with 18 bases between them. The CDR3 consists of 17 residues. This chain's CDR3 is CASSPAGALNHNYGYTF. CDR3 DNA: TGTGCCAGCTCACCAGCAGGGGCGTTAAACCACAACTATGGCTACACCTTC.

This chain joins TRBV9 and TRBJ2-5; D call uncertain. There are 13 residues in the CDR3. Germline lookup yields CDR1 SGDLS and CDR2 YYNGEE. Trimming left V 5 bases short and J 0 bases short, with 8 bases between. CDR3 DNA: TGTGCCAGCAGTGGGATCAACCAAGAGACCCAGTACTTC. This sequence encodes CASSGINQETQYF.